These T cell receptor beta chains were read from a single sample in a study of shared clonotypes between healthy human individuals. Sequenced by immunoSEQ multiplex PCR; TCRdb stores in-frame clones only, minus some. Seen here are over a million clones, around three quarters observed once, and the top ten hold 0.6% to 0.75%. The sample taken for sequencing was memory CD4+ T cells from PBMCs. These receptors were obtained from a young man in good health. Some clones in this sample may be carry-over from other donors' samples. CDR3s include the opening cysteine and the closing phenylalanine or tryptophan. A D gene is named only where the DNA matches it firmly. Clone size is given for some rows only: seen once, a few or many times, or a class if the clone is expanded.

J,V,D,size,DNA,CDR3
TRBJ2-7,TRBV15,TRBD2,-,TGTGCCACCAGCGATAGCGGGTCGGCCTACGAGCAGTACTTC,CATSDSGSAYEQYF
TRBJ2-4,TRBV6-1,TRBD1,once,TGTGCCAGCGGGGGACAGATACTAGCCAAAAACATTCAGTACTTC,CASGGQILAKNIQYF
TRBJ1-1,TRBV4-1,-,-,TGCGCCAGCAGCCAAGGGGCTCGACAGAACACTGAAGCTTTCTTT,CASSQGARQNTEAFF
TRBJ1-3,TRBV19,-,-,TGTGCCAGTAGTGACAGCGGAAACACCATATATTTT,CASSDSGNTIYF
TRBJ1-1,TRBV2,-,-,TGTGCCAGCCAACCCTTCACTGAAGCTTTCTTT,CASQPFTEAFF
TRBJ1-4,TRBV5-6,-,-,TGTGCCAGCACACGTCGGGCAACTAATGAAAAACTGTTTTTT,CASTRRATNEKLFF
TRBJ1-2,TRBV7-9,TRBD1,few,TGTGCCAGCAGCAGACAGGGCCAGGGCGGCTATGGCTACACCTTC,CASSRQGQGGYGYTF
TRBJ2-2,TRBV27,TRBD2,-,TGTGCCAGCAGTACTAGCGGGAGAGTCGGCGCCGGGGAGCTGTTTTTT,CASSTSGRVGAGELFF
TRBJ2-3,TRBV6-1,-,-,TGTGCCAGCAACCAGGGGCTGCGCACAGATACGCAGTATTTT,CASNQGLRTDTQYF
TRBJ2-5,TRBV2,-,-,TGTGCCAGCAGTGAAGCAAAGCCGACCCAGTACTTC,CASSEAKPTQYF
TRBJ1-1,TRBV6-1,-,-,TGTGCCAGCAGTGAAAAGGGGGTCTCGGCTGAAGCTTTCTTT,CASSEKGVSAEAFF
TRBJ2-1,TRBV11-2,TRBD1,few,TGTGCCAGCAGCTTACAGGGGGTTCCCTACAATGAGCAGTTCTTC,CASSLQGVPYNEQFF
TRBJ2-1,TRBV4-3,TRBD2,-,TGCGCCAGCAGCCCAGGGACTAGCGGGAGGGCGGGCAATGAGCAGTTCTTC,CASSPGTSGRAGNEQFF
TRBJ2-7,TRBV7-3,-,-,TGTGCCAGCAGCTTAACGGGGGCGCAAGCCCACGAGCAGTACTTC,CASSLTGAQAHEQYF
TRBJ2-7,TRBV5-4,TRBD1,-,TGTGCCAGCAGCTTGGCCGGGACAGTTATCTACGAGCAGTACTTC,CASSLAGTVIYEQYF
TRBJ1-2,TRBV28,-,-,TGTGCCAGCAGTTTAAAGGGCTATGGCTACACCTTC,CASSLKGYGYTF
TRBJ2-3,TRBV5-6,-,-,TGTGCCAGCAGCTTGGTAACAGGGAATCCAGATACGCAGTATTTT,CASSLVTGNPDTQYF
TRBJ2-3,TRBV14,-,-,TGTGCCAGCAGCCACTGGGGGGTTAGGACAGATACGCAGTATTTT,CASSHWGVRTDTQYF
TRBJ1-3,TRBV18,-,-,TGTGCCAGCTCACCGGGGCTCTCACACGGAAACACCATATATTTT,CASSPGLSHGNTIYF
TRBJ2-1,TRBV7-3,TRBD2,-,TGTGCCAGCAGCTCCTCCTGGACTAGCAGTGAGCAGTTCTTC,CASSSSWTSSEQFF
TRBJ1-2,TRBV5-1,-,-,TGCGCCAGCAGCCTGAACCCGGACAGATCTAACTATGGCTACACCTTC,CASSLNPDRSNYGYTF
TRBJ2-7,TRBV4-1,-,-,TGCGCCAGCAGCGCCTACGACAGGTCCTACGAGCAGTACTTC,CASSAYDRSYEQYF
TRBJ2-7,TRBV11-2,-,-,TGTGCCAGCAGTCGACTCCCGACGGGACTTTCCTACGAGCAGTACTTC,CASSRLPTGLSYEQYF
TRBJ2-1,TRBV4-1,TRBD1,few,TGCGCCAGCAGCCAATACGGACAGGGGGCGGATGAGCAGTTCTTC,CASSQYGQGADEQFF
TRBJ1-3,TRBV30,TRBD1,-,TGTGCCTGGAGTCGGGGGGCCCGACAGGGCGCTGGAAACACCATATATTTT,CAWSRGARQGAGNTIYF
TRBJ2-7,TRBV30,TRBD1,-,TGTGCCTGGAGTGTAATCGACGGACAGGGGGTTTTGGCCGAGCAGTACTTC,CAWSVIDGQGVLAEQYF